This entry describes one TCR beta chain. Its antigen remains unknown. Produced via immunoSEQ multiplex PCR; TCRdb's table is partial and in-frame only. The table has over 85,000 clones, around 90% seen once; the top ten hold around 0.31%. These data come from a study of OX40 agonist ivuxolimab in advanced cancers. Study information: Dose-escalation patients' cancers were hepatocellular carcinoma, melanoma, renal cell or head and neck cancer. Antecedent anti-PD-1, anti-PD-L1 or anti-CTLA-4 therapy was permissible, with over 35% having received some. Findings of the study overall: Both blood CD4+ and CD8+ T cells showed clonal growth by week 6 at 0.1 to 3.0 mg/kg.

Germline V gene data show CDR1 as SGHTA and CDR2 as FQGNSA. V lost 5 bases and J 5 bases, leaving 16 bases between the germline ends. CDR3 length: 14 amino acids. The sequence was obtained from an adult with an advanced solid tumor such as melanoma, head and neck, liver or kidney cancer. Here the sequenced sample was CD4+ or CD8+ T cells sorted from blood, taken in a trial of the OX40 agonist ivuxolimab. V and J are TRBV7-2 and TRBJ2-7; no definite D call. The CDR3 DNA sequence: TGTGCCAGCAGCGTAGACTGGCTAAGTGACGAGCAGTACTTC. This sequence encodes CASSVDWLSDEQYF.